This entry lists 30 T cell receptor beta chains sequenced from one sample in a study of cytomegalovirus exposure and HLA in healthy donors. PCR involved 60 Vbeta and 13 Jbeta primers. Profiling relied on immunoSEQ multiplex PCR, and the TCRdb table lists in-frame clones only, not all of them. This table holds more than 90,000 clones, approximately 80% found once. The sample was PBMCs. Source of these receptors: a woman aged 18 to 35 in good health and CMV-seropositive.

This rearrangement joins TRBV9 to TRBJ2-5; TRBD1 matches at 7 bases. The end of the DNA aligns better with TRBJ2-7, so the J call may be wrong. Germline V gene data show CDR1 as SGDLS and CDR2 as YYNGEE. The CDR3 is 14 amino acids. CDR3 residues: CASSPRDSRYEQYF. Written as DNA, the CDR3 is TGTGCCAGCAGCCCCCGGGACAGCCGATACGAGCAGTACTTC.

The chain joins TRBV10-2 to TRBJ1-2, with a tentative D call TRBD1 (5 bases). The CDR3 has 15 amino acids. The germline V gene encodes CDR1 WSHSY and CDR2 SAAADI. V was pared by 0 bases and J by 5 bases, with 13 bases between. CDR3 residues: CASSESRAGRYGYTF. The CDR3 nucleotides read TGCGCCAGCAGTGAGTCTCGGGCAGGGCGATATGGCTACACCTTC.

The chain couples TRBV25-1 to TRBJ1-4, with D maybe TRBD1 (6 bases). This CDR3 is built from 17 residues. CDR1 is MGHDK and CDR2 is SYGVNS in the germline V gene. V was clipped by 4 bases and J by 3 bases, with 18 bases between them. CDR3 DNA sequence: TGTGCCAGCAGTGTCCGGGGGGGCAGAGGGGCTAATGAAAAACTGTTTTTT. Its protein is CASSVRGGRGANEKLFF. The complete variable domain, with remaining parts taken from reference TRBV25-1 and TRBJ1-4, reads EADIYQTPRYLVIGTGKKITLECSQTMGHDKMYWYQQDPGMELHLIHYSYGVNSTEKGDLSSESTVSRIRTEHFPLTLESARPSHTSQYLCASSVRGGRGANEKLFFGSGTQLSVL.

This chain uses TRBV5-6 with TRBJ1-5; D not certain. Germline values: CDR1 SGHDT, CDR2 YYEEEE. The V and J ends lost 1 base and 6 bases respectively, with 11 bases between them. There are 14 residues in the CDR3. CDR3 residues: CASSLRSGGQPQHF. DNA of the CDR3: TGTGCCAGCAGCTTGAGGTCTGGCGGTCAGCCCCAGCATTTT. Supplemented by reference TRBV5-6 and TRBJ1-5, the full variable domain reads DAGVTQSPTHLIKTRGQQVTLRCSPKSGHDTVSWYQQALGQGPQFIFQYYEEEERQRGNFPDRFSGHQFPNYSSELNVNALLLGDSALYLCASSLRSGGQPQHFGDGTRLSIL.

This clone has just a few counts. The rearrangement joins TRBV6-1 to TRBJ1-2, with a possible D match to TRBD1 (6 bases). The CDR3 is 15 residues long. Trimming cost V 3 bases and J 3 bases, with 14 bases left between them. CDR1 is MNHNS and CDR2 is SASEGT in the germline V gene. The chain's CDR3 is CASSDRNRADYGYTF. CDR3 DNA sequence: TGTGCCAGCAGTGATCGGAACAGGGCAGACTATGGCTACACCTTC.

The chain couples TRBV6-1 to TRBJ2-7, with a tentative D call TRBD1 (5 bases). Trimming shortened V by 5 bases and J by 0 bases, and 11 bases separated the two germline ends. This CDR3 has 14 residues. Germline V gene data show CDR1 as MNHNS and CDR2 as SASEGT. CDR3: CASSPDTASYEQYF. In nucleotides, the CDR3 is TGTGCCAGCAGTCCGGACACCGCCTCCTACGAGCAGTACTTC.

V and J are TRBV5-1 and TRBJ1-1; D gene ambiguous. Germline V gene data show CDR1 as SGHRS and CDR2 as YFSETQ. V gave up 1 base and J gave up 4 bases, with 14 bases separating them. The CDR3 is made up of 15 amino acids. Here the CDR3 reads CASSLYIGRGTEAFF. Here the CDR3 DNA reads TGCGCCAGCAGCTTGTATATCGGGAGAGGCACTGAAGCTTTCTTT.

The table lists this clone with a few counts. The J gene is TRBJ2-7, the V gene TRBV5-1; TRBD2 aligns across 9 bases. The CDR3 is 16 amino acids. V was clipped by 0 bases and J by 2 bases; unmatched bases: 6. The germline CDR1 and CDR2 sequences are SGHRS and YFSETQ. The CDR3 sequence: CASSLVPAGGTYEQYF. CDR3 nucleotide sequence: TGCGCCAGCAGCTTGGTTCCGGCGGGAGGGACCTACGAGCAGTACTTC.

This chain connects TRBV18 to TRBJ1-3, with a weak D call TRBD1 (6 bases). This CDR3 contains 15 residues. V shed 5 bases and J shed 8 bases, with 19 bases lying between them. Per the germline V gene, CDR1 is KGHSH and CDR2 is LQKENI. This CDR3 reads CASSITGNSWDTIYF. The CDR3 DNA sequence: TGTGCCAGCTCAATTACAGGGAATAGCTGGGACACCATATATTTT. Looking up the rest from reference TRBV18 and TRBJ1-3 gives the full variable domain: NAGVMQNPRHLVRRRGQEARLRCSPMKGHSHVYWYRQLPEEGLKFMVYLQKENIIDESGMPKERFSAEFPKEGPSILRIQQVVRGDSAAYFCASSITGNSWDTIYFGEGSWLTVV.

This sequence joins TRBV10-3 and TRBJ1-5; a weak D match, TRBD1 (6 bases). The CDR3 spans 15 residues. The V gene's germline CDR1 is ENHRY and CDR2 SYGVKD. Trimming shortened V by 4 bases and J by 2 bases, and 12 bases separated the two germline ends. This CDR3 reads CAISVAGAGNQPQHF. For the CDR3, the DNA is TGTGCCATCAGTGTTGCGGGGGCTGGCAATCAGCCCCAGCATTTT.

V is TRBV7-9 and J is TRBJ1-1; no reliable D call. The CDR3 contains 12 residues. V gave up 6 bases and J gave up 5 bases, with 10 bases separating them. Germline V CDR1 and CDR2: SEHNR, FQNEAQ (reference sequence). The CDR3 spells CASRLPRTEAFF. The CDR3, as DNA: TGTGCCAGCAGGCTACCAAGAACTGAAGCTTTCTTT. Based on the CDR3 plus reference TRBV7-9 and TRBJ1-1, the full variable domain is DTGVSQNPRHKITKRGQNVTFRCDPISEHNRLYWYRQTLGQGPEFLTYFQNEAQLEKSRLLSDRFSAERPKGSFSTLEIQRTEQGDSAMYLCASRLPRTEAFFGQGTRLTVV.

The V call is TRBV5-4, the J call TRBJ2-7; 9 nucleotides agree with TRBD2. Germline trimming cut 3 bases from V and 4 bases from J; bases unmatched to any gene: 8. The CDR3 has 15 residues. Per the germline V gene, CDR1 is SGHNT and CDR2 is YYREEE (reference sequence). In DNA, the CDR3 is TGTGCCAGCAGCTCCCCTGCGGGGGGGGTTTACGAGCAGTACTTC. This encodes CASSSPAGGVYEQYF.

The chain couples TRBV6-5 to TRBJ2-5, with TRBD2 matching 7 bases. Germline values: CDR1 MNHEY, CDR2 SVGAGI. Losses at the gene ends were 6 bases for V and 5 bases for J; bases not matched to a gene: 12. The CDR3 consists of 15 residues. CDR3 region: CASRPPGRTRETQYF. The CDR3 DNA reads TGTGCCAGCAGACCACCGGGACGGACTAGGGAGACCCAGTACTTC.

V usage is TRBV2 and J usage is TRBJ1-2; D may be TRBD1 (6 bases). Trimming removed 7 bases at V and 4 bases at J, with 13 bases between. The germline V gene has CDR1 SNHLY and CDR2 FYNNEI. The CDR3 consists of 13 residues. CDR3 in DNA: TGTGCCAGCACCTACAGGGTTCTCTATGGCTACACCTTC. Translation: CASTYRVLYGYTF.

The V call is TRBV18, the J call TRBJ2-2; no clear D. The CDR3 consists of 12 residues. Germline assignment: CDR1 KGHSH and CDR2 LQKENI. V lost 4 bases, J lost 6 bases, and 6 bases lay in between. This chain's CDR3 is CASSLAAGELFF. As DNA, the CDR3 is TGTGCCAGCTCACTGGCGGCCGGGGAGCTGTTTTTT.

This sequence joins TRBV9 and TRBJ2-5, with 7 bases aligning to TRBD1. This CDR3 is built from 14 residues. Germline V gene sequence: CDR1 SGDLS, CDR2 YYNGEE. V shed 4 bases and J 4 bases; nucleotides not matched to a gene: 7. This chain's CDR3 is CASSPSGQAETQYF. The CDR3 DNA reads TGTGCCAGCAGCCCCTCCGGACAGGCAGAGACCCAGTACTTC.

This chain connects TRBV11-3 to TRBJ1-2; possibly TRBD1 for D (6 bases). This CDR3 region has 15 residues. The V gene lost 4 bases and the J gene lost 8 bases, with 20 bases spanning the gap. From germline, CDR1 is SGHNT and CDR2 YENEEA. In DNA, the CDR3 is TGTGCCAGCAGCTCGATCGTTACAGGGCGAGGAGGCTACACCTTC. It specifies CASSSIVTGRGGYTF.

The rearrangement uses TRBV9 and TRBJ1-1, with D hard to call. Germline V gene data show CDR1 as SGDLS and CDR2 as YYNGEE. This CDR3 comprises 12 residues. The V end was cut by 0 bases, the J end by 8 bases, with 8 bases between. The CDR3 DNA reads as TGTGCCAGCAGCGTAGGACAATTAGAAGCTTTCTTT. The encoded protein is CASSVGQLEAFF. The full variable domain, its missing parts supplied by reference TRBV9 and TRBJ1-1, is DSGVTQTPKHLITATGQRVTLRCSPRSGDLSVYWYQQSLDQGLQFLIQYYNGEERAKGNILERFSAQQFPDLHSELNLSSLELGDSALYFCASSVGQLEAFFGQGTRLTVV.

The chain employs TRBV5-3 and TRBJ2-5; TRBD1 aligns across 10 bases. TRBV5-3 is labeled an ORF, and its function is uncertain. V shed 5 bases, J shed 4 bases, and the junction held 11 bases outside the gene matches. This CDR3 has 16 residues. CDR3 bases: TGTGCCAGAAGGCAAAGACAGGGGGCGGTGAGAGAGACCCAGTACTTC. Its translation: CARRQRQGAVRETQYF.

This chain links TRBV6-5 with TRBJ2-7; the match to TRBD1 covers 8 bases. Germline CDR1 is MNHEY and CDR2 is SVGAGI. This CDR3 has 13 residues. The junction had 6 bases not matched to a gene; V was cut back by 6 bases and J by 5 bases. The DNA of the CDR3 is TGTGCCAGCAGCAACAGGGGGAACCACGAGCAGTACTTC. Translating it yields CASSNRGNHEQYF.

The gene calls are TRBV30 and TRBJ1-2; D ambiguous. V was clipped by 3 bases and J by 13 bases, with 24 bases between them. The CDR3 runs 14 residues. The germline CDR1 and CDR2 sequences are GTSNPN and SVGIG (reference sequence). The CDR3 region has the DNA TGTGCCTGGAGCCAGAAGCCGGAGTCGGGAAGGTCCACCTTC. It yields the protein CAWSQKPESGRSTF.

The CDR3 region has the DNA TGTGCCTGGAGGATCGACAGGGCCCATGGCTACACCTTC. Its translation: CAWRIDRAHGYTF. The V call is TRBV30, the J call TRBJ1-2; the match to TRBD1 covers 7 bases. Looked up from germline, CDR1 is GTSNPN and CDR2 is SVGIG (reference sequence). Unmatched junction bases numbered 7, after V lost 3 bases and J lost 6 bases. The CDR3 runs to 13 residues.

The chain links TRBV5-6 to TRBJ1-4; weak D call: TRBD1 (5 bases). The CDR3 is 18 amino acids. Germline V lookup: CDR1 SGHDT, CDR2 YYEEEE. The V and J ends lost 4 bases and 0 bases respectively, with 19 bases between them. As DNA, the CDR3 is TGTGCCAGCAGCGTGAAAGGACACTCTGCTACAACTAATGAAAAACTGTTTTTT. The encoded protein is CASSVKGHSATTNEKLFF.

The V and J genes are TRBV6-5 and TRBJ2-5; the D gene is possibly TRBD2 (7 bases). The CDR3 sequence is 15 residues long. The ends were cut back, 4 bases at V and 5 bases at J, with 17 bases in the middle. The germline CDR1 and CDR2 sequences are MNHEY and SVGAGI. The CDR3 sequence is CASSFFTGGAETQYF. Here the CDR3 DNA reads TGTGCCAGCAGTTTTTTCACGGGGGGCGCGGAGACCCAGTACTTC.

A note on this clone: The junction departs from germline at one end; a sequencing error may be responsible. The chain joins TRBV2 to TRBJ2-3, with a possible D match to TRBD2 (7 bases). The V gene's germline CDR1 is SNHLY and CDR2 FYNNEI. The CDR3 runs to 11 residues. The CDR3 DNA follows: TGTGCCAGTGGGGGGGAGGGACATTTGAATTTT. It yields the protein CASGGEGHLNF.

This clone was detected only a few times. V usage is TRBV27 and J usage is TRBJ1-4; D is possibly TRBD1 (6 bases). This CDR3 has 15 residues. CDR1 is MNHEY, CDR2 SMNVEV, per germline (reference sequence). V was trimmed by 5 bases and J by 3 bases, leaving 13 bases between them. The CDR3 is CASSPRQGSNEKLFF. In DNA form, the CDR3 reads TGTGCCAGCAGTCCAAGGCAGGGGTCTAATGAAAAACTGTTTTTT.

This chain links TRBV10-3 with TRBJ2-7; tentatively, D is TRBD2 (5 bases). The CDR3 covers 16 residues. V was trimmed by 0 bases and J by 2 bases, leaving 14 bases between them. Germline-derived CDR1 and CDR2 are ENHRY and SYGVKD. The CDR3 region is CAISESTGIATYEQYF. The CDR3, as DNA: TGTGCCATCAGTGAGTCTACGGGGATCGCAACCTACGAGCAGTACTTC.

The V and J genes are TRBV5-1 and TRBJ2-3, with 9 nucleotides matching TRBD2. Trimming took 6 bases from V and 4 from J; bases not matched to a gene: 9. The CDR3 runs to 15 residues. CDR1 is SGHRS, CDR2 YFSETQ, per germline. As DNA, the CDR3 is TGCGCCAGCATCCAGTTGGCGGGAGGGGCAGATACGCAGTATTTT. Encoded protein: CASIQLAGGADTQYF. The full variable domain, its missing parts supplied by reference TRBV5-1 and TRBJ2-3, is KAGVTQTPRYLIKTRGQQVTLSCSPISGHRSVSWYQQTPGQGLQFLFEYFSETQRNKGNFPGRFSGRQFSNSRSEMNVSTLELGDSALYLCASIQLAGGADTQYFGPGTRLTVL.

The chain recombines TRBV11-2 with TRBJ2-7; no reliable D call. The CDR3 is made up of 14 amino acids. Germline values: CDR1 SGHAT, CDR2 FQNNGV. The V and J ends lost 2 bases and 5 bases respectively, with 13 bases between them. Here the CDR3 reads CASSLLRGENEQYF. CDR3 DNA sequence: TGTGCCAGCAGCTTATTGAGAGGAGAAAACGAGCAGTACTTC.

This chain joins TRBV6-5 and TRBJ2-3; D unclear. The V and J ends lost 2 bases and 9 bases respectively, with 12 bases between them. The CDR3 runs 13 residues. In germline, CDR1 is MNHEY, CDR2 SVGAGI. The CDR3 loop is CASSYGQRKTQYF. Written as DNA, the CDR3 is TGTGCCAGCAGTTACGGGCAAAGGAAAACGCAGTATTTT.